The text below deals with one T cell receptor (beta chain). Its antigen is as yet unknown. Unique molecular identifiers were attached to individual cDNA molecules. TCRdb re-called the 5' RACE reads through MiXCR, storing one row per CDR3 protein. The sample lists about 77,000 distinct CDR3 sequences; less than 5.5% were seen once. This CDR3 is built from 13 residues. Germline CDR1 SGDLS, CDR2 YYNGEE. Trimming removed 3 bases at V and 2 bases at J, with 7 bases between. This entry is derived from a study of early T cells in non-severe SARS-CoV-2 infection. Study details: Sequencing targeted bulk RNA from unsorted whole blood, leaving chains unpaired.

Findings and limits, study-wide: Anti-spike CD8 specificities were favored by VDJdb matching, whose results missed private and CD4 specificities.

The sequence was collected from an adult who was a healthcare worker with PCR-confirmed SARS-CoV-2 infection or an uninfected control (not recorded which). The chain combines TRBV9 with TRBJ2-3; D gene unclear. Sequencing used whole blood, obtained at baseline. In DNA form, the CDR3 reads TGTGCCAGCAGCGCTACAGCCACAGATACGCAGTATTTT. As protein: CASSATATDTQYF.